This T cell receptor beta chain was recorded in a study of cytomegalovirus exposure and HLA in healthy donors. Overall study findings and caveats: The study labeled fewer than 200 TCR beta chains cytomegalovirus-associated. Three of the chains that were CMV-associated were confirmed in vitro to be specific for CMV antigens. Association of 17,000 or so TCR beta sequences with HLA alleles was found at 0.05 false discovery rate in a later analysis.

PCR primers comprised 60 Vbeta and 13 Jbeta primers. Sequenced by immunoSEQ multiplex PCR; TCRdb stores in-frame clones only, minus some. This repertoire includes 150,000 to 200,000 clones. The CDR3 contains 13 residues. Germline CDR1 MNHEY, CDR2 SVGAGI. J lost 10 bases, V lost 2 bases, and 7 bases had no gene match. For this clone: What it recognizes is unknown.

V and J are TRBV6-5 and TRBJ1-1, with 7 bases fitting TRBD1. The sample was PBMCs. This sequence originates from a woman in her fifties or sixties in good health and CMV-seronegative. This CDR3 reads CASSYGQDGVAFF. CDR3 DNA: TGTGCCAGCAGTTACGGACAGGACGGCGTAGCTTTCTTT.